This T cell receptor (beta chain) derives from a study of T-cell reconstitution after alpha-beta-depleted transplantation in children. Germline V gene lookup returns CDR1 ENHRY and CDR2 SYGVKD. Trimming removed 8 bases from V and 0 bases from J, with 19 bases in between. The CDR3 spans 16 residues. Unique molecular identifiers were incorporated during preparation of the TCRbeta library. Each CDR3 protein is one row after TCRdb ran MiXCR on the PCR reads. Here the sample spans a few hundred thousand distinct CDR3 sequences, around 16% being singletons. This clonotype was seen ten or more times. The source is a human donor who donated a stem cell graft to a child with acute lymphoblastic leukemia. Source: PBMCs from the stem cell graft donor, taken from the stem cell graft. The rearrangement joins TRBV10-3 to TRBJ2-5; D unresolved. CDR3 nucleotide sequence: TGTGCCATCTGCTGGGAAGTTGACGGCTACCAAGAGACCCAGTACTTC. Encoded protein: CAICWEVDGYQETQYF.